The entry below describes one T cell receptor beta chain. No antigen is known for it. No base-level quality is on record; no much larger clone is a single base apart. TCRbeta CDR3 regions were amplified from genomic DNA using the immunoSEQ Assay, a bias-controlled multiplex PCR. Per the authors' processing: The number of nucleated cells in each sample was estimated by amplification of reference gene primers within the assay. To quantify the absolute abundance of each unique TCRbeta CDR3 rearrangement, sequence reads were collapsed and filtered. For each sample, productive Simpson clonality was calculated by taking the square root of Simpson's diversity index across productive rearrangements. TCRdb limited this immuneACCESS table to in-frame rearrangements with V and J called. A share of clones is missing; checked studies link under half to unresolved V genes, and the rest is unexplained. The V and J calls and the clone size are those of that table, but D and trimming were determined from the DNA. This sample is represented by about 110,000 clones; roughly 83% of them were singletons. Of the sample, 0.83% falls within the top ten clones.

The data stem from a study of blood T cell repertoires in COVID-19 (dated by TCRdb to the early 2020s). Context from the whole study: The collaborator samples originated in the United States, Italy and Spain and spanned the acute and convalescent phases of COVID-19. The prospective study material was composed of cDNA or gDNA derived from T cells, B-cell-depleted T cells, or PBMCs. Subjects who had been exposed to COVID-19, were actively infected with it, or had recovered from it provided the deeply sampled blood TCRbeta repertoires that made up the dataset. The repertoires were released in a freely available public database intended as a resource for research on the immune response to SARS-CoV-2. Samples came from the ongoing ImmuneRACE study (first 160 participants) plus 1,254 subjects from 6 global collaborators. Sample metadata almost always included a de-identified subject ID, COVID-19 status, age in years and sex. Where HLA class I and class II types were available, the types were taken from metadata supplied by the sample provider, not from assay-based typing.

Each collaborating institution followed its own protocols to collect whole blood in K2EDTA tubes. Collaborator samples were shipped for TCRbeta analysis as frozen whole blood, isolated PBMCs, or DNA extracted from either sample type. On the study overall, not on this receptor specifically: Clinical and demographic metadata were provided uncurated, with the amount varying by source and participant.

Inclusive of the bounding cysteine and phenylalanine, the CDR3 is 14 residues long. Only the CDR3 DNA is retained, 42 bases long and in frame from the first base. V and J lose 1 base and 5 bases, and a span of 11 bases separates them. The germline V gene (reference sequence) provides CDR1 SEHNR and CDR2 FQNEAQ. The sample comprised peripheral blood. Recombination joined TRBV7-9 with TRBJ2-5; the D gene is possibly TRBD2, with 5 bases matching. This receptor was identified in a woman aged 70-85 years with acute or convalescent COVID-19. The bases read TGTGCCAGCAGCTTAGGTCTAGCTGGGGAGACCCAGTACTTC. It translates to CASSLGLAGETQYF.